The 20 T cell receptor beta chains below all came from one sample that was sequenced in a study of shared clonotypes between healthy human individuals. Libraries were prepared by immunoSEQ multiplex PCR; TCRdb keeps only in-frame clonotypes and omits some of them. Of under 1 million clones listed, about 96% were seen once; the top ten hold around 0.21%. CD45RO-negative, CCR7-positively selected cells formed the naive CD8 fraction, excluding terminally differentiated effector memory CD45RA+ cells. Sequencing input: naive CD8+ T cells sorted from blood. The source is a young man in good health.

CDR3: CSAGPDRVSGEQYF. In nucleotides, the CDR3 is TGCAGCGCCGGTCCCGACAGGGTGAGCGGCGAGCAGTACTTC. The J gene is TRBJ2-7, the V gene TRBV29-1, with 7 bases lining up with TRBD1. Trimming removed 7 bases from V and 6 bases from J; junction bases left unmatched: 15. The germline V gene has CDR1 SQVTM and CDR2 ANQGSEA. The CDR3 covers 14 residues.

This chain connects TRBV11-2 to TRBJ2-7; 8 positions agree with TRBD2. This CDR3 spans 16 amino acids. In germline, CDR1 is SGHAT, CDR2 FQNNGV. J gave up 5 bases and V 1 base, and 10 bases lay outside the gene matches. In DNA, the CDR3 is TGTGCCAGCAGCTTAGGCCCAACGGGAGGGCCGGACGAGCAGTACTTC. Protein sequence: CASSLGPTGGPDEQYF.

This chain links TRBV9 with TRBJ2-7; perhaps TRBD1 as D (6 bases). Germline loops: CDR1 SGDLS, CDR2 YYNGEE. The CDR3 loop spans 15 amino acids. With 3 bases removed from V and 5 bases from J, the gap between germline ends came to 18 bases. The CDR3 loop reads CASSARTEGFHEQYF. CDR3 in DNA: TGTGCCAGCAGCGCCCGGACAGAGGGGTTCCACGAGCAGTACTTC.

This clone appeared once. This chain links TRBV5-6 with TRBJ2-7; D not resolved. The CDR3 loop spans 13 amino acids. Germline assignment: CDR1 SGHDT and CDR2 YYEEEE. V was clipped by 2 bases and J by 2 bases, with 8 bases between them. The DNA of the CDR3 is TGTGCCAGCAGCTTCCGCAATGCCTACGAGCAGTACTTC. Its translation is CASSFRNAYEQYF.

This clone was recorded once. J is TRBJ2-1 and V is TRBV11-2; TRBD1 matches 10 bases. Trimming cost V 0 bases and J 5 bases; bases outside gene matches: 7. Germline V gives CDR1 SGHAT, CDR2 FQNNGV. There are 17 residues in the CDR3. Written as DNA, the CDR3 is TGTGCCAGCAGCTTAGATCCCGGGACAGGGGCAGACAATGAGCAGTTCTTC. Translating it yields CASSLDPGTGADNEQFF.

The rearrangement joins TRBV10-2 to TRBJ1-2; maybe TRBD1 (5 bases). V was pared by 4 bases and J by 7 bases, with 7 bases between. Germline V gives CDR1 WSHSY, CDR2 SAAADI. This CDR3 is 11 amino acids long. The CDR3 spells CASSVGTGYTF. CDR3 DNA sequence: TGCGCCAGCAGTGTGGGGACTGGCTACACCTTC.

This clone was detected once. DNA of the CDR3: TGCAGCGTTGTAAAGACAGGTTCCTACGAGCAGTACTTC. It codes for CSVVKTGSYEQYF. The chain combines TRBV29-1 with TRBJ2-7; perhaps TRBD1 as D (6 bases). This CDR3 region has 13 residues. V was cut by 4 bases and J by 1 base, with 11 bases left in between. Germline CDR1 SQVTM, CDR2 ANQGSEA.

This rearrangement joins TRBV30 to TRBJ1-5, with D hard to call. Germline lookup yields CDR1 GTSNPN and CDR2 SVGIG (reference sequence). Trimming took 0 bases from V and 8 from J, leaving 11 bases between them. The CDR3 is made up of 13 amino acids. The chain's CDR3 is CAWSVQDLEPQHF. The CDR3 bases are TGTGCCTGGAGTGTTCAAGATCTTGAGCCCCAGCATTTT.

This rearrangement joins TRBV7-2 to TRBJ2-5; D may match TRBD1 or TRBD2 (5 bases each). Germline loops: CDR1 SGHTA, CDR2 FQGNSA. The CDR3 totals 15 residues. The germline V and J ends were trimmed by 6 bases and 5 bases, with 19 bases remaining between them. The CDR3 region is CASRQIRGDGETQYF. The CDR3 bases are TGTGCCAGCAGACAAATTAGAGGGGACGGGGAGACCCAGTACTTC.

The rearrangement joins TRBV27 to TRBJ2-7; 13 bases map to TRBD2. V was pared by 5 bases and J by 7 bases, with 14 bases of the junction left unmatched. The CDR3 runs 17 residues. Germline V gene lookup returns CDR1 MNHEY and CDR2 SMNVEV (reference sequence). The CDR3 bases are TGTGCCAGCAGTCCCCCCCGTGGACTAGCGGGAGTCGGAGAGCAGTACTTC. Its protein product is CASSPPRGLAGVGEQYF.

This clone appeared once. The chain couples TRBV15 to TRBJ2-1, with D unclear. The length of the CDR3 is 13 residues. The V end was cut by 1 base, the J end by 10 bases, with 11 bases between. Germline CDR1 LNHNV, CDR2 YYDKDF (reference sequence). The CDR3 DNA follows: TGTGCCACCAGCAGAGTTGGGTCCTTAGAGCAGTTCTTC. This sequence encodes CATSRVGSLEQFF.

This clone was counted once. CDR3 region: CASSGEYTDTQYF. CDR3 bases: TGTGCCAGCAGCGGAGAGTACACAGATACGCAGTATTTT. The chain is built from TRBV9 and TRBJ2-3, with D hard to call. Germline V gives CDR1 SGDLS, CDR2 YYNGEE. This CDR3 spans 13 amino acids. The ends were cut back, 3 bases at V and 2 bases at J, with 7 bases in the middle.

Here the CDR3 reads CSVKPGTSVGNEQFF. The CDR3 DNA sequence: TGCAGCGTAAAACCCGGGACTAGCGTCGGGAATGAGCAGTTCTTC. The rearrangement uses TRBV29-1 and TRBJ2-1, with 10 nucleotides matching TRBD2. Unmatched junction bases numbered 12, after V lost 6 bases and J lost 7 bases. From germline, CDR1 is SQVTM and CDR2 ANQGSEA. CDR3 length: 15 amino acids.

The rearrangement uses TRBV11-2 and TRBJ2-1; no reliable D call. The V gene lost 1 base and the J gene lost 4 bases, with 8 bases spanning the gap. CDR1 is SGHAT, CDR2 FQNNGV, per germline. CDR3 length: 14 residues. CDR3 nucleotide sequence: TGTGCCAGCAGCTTAGTGAACTATTACAATGAGCAGTTCTTC. It codes for CASSLVNYYNEQFF.

The chain employs TRBV7-8 and TRBJ2-5; TRBD2 is a possible D gene (7 bases). TRBJ2-7 explains the end of the DNA better; the J call may be wrong. This CDR3 spans 14 amino acids. Germline values: CDR1 SGHVS, CDR2 FQNEAQ. CDR3 in amino acids: CASSIRGGGYEQYF. CDR3 DNA sequence: TGTGCCAGCAGCATAAGGGGGGGAGGATACGAGCAGTACTTC.

The genes are TRBV14 and TRBJ2-1; 7 bases fit TRBD2. This CDR3 region has 17 residues. V dropped 0 bases and J dropped 4; count of bases not matched to a gene: 9. The germline CDR1 and CDR2 sequences are SGHDN and FVKESK. CDR3 sequence (DNA): TGTGCCAGCAGCCAAGAGTGGCGGGAGAAGAGTTACAATGAGCAGTTCTTC. It encodes CASSQEWREKSYNEQFF. The whole variable domain, remainder taken from reference TRBV14 and TRBJ2-1, is EAGVTQFPSHSVIEKGQTVTLRCDPISGHDNLYWYRRVMGKEIKFLLHFVKESKQDESGMPNNRFLAERTGGTYSTLKVQPAELEDSGVYFCASSQEWREKSYNEQFFGPGTRLTVL.

This sequence joins TRBV5-4 and TRBJ2-7; D gene ambiguous. CDR1 is SGHNT, CDR2 YYREEE, per germline (reference sequence). CDR3 length equals 11 residues. Trimming took 3 bases from V and 5 from J, leaving 6 bases between them. The DNA for the CDR3 is TGTGCCAGCAGCTCTGACAACGAGCAGTACTTC. It encodes CASSSDNEQYF. Filled out from reference TRBV5-4 and TRBJ2-7, the complete variable domain reads ETGVTQSPTHLIKTRGQQVTLRCSSQSGHNTVSWYQQALGQGPQFIFQYYREEENGRGNFPPRFSGLQFPNYSSELNVNALELDDSALYLCASSSDNEQYFGPGTRLTVT.

The CDR3 DNA sequence: TGTGCCAGCAGCCAAGAGGGGGGTGAGCAGTTCTTC. It codes for CASSQEGGEQFF. The rearrangement uses TRBV7-6 and TRBJ2-1; D may correspond to TRBD1 or TRBD2 (6 bases each). Trimming took 5 bases from V and 9 from J, leaving 11 bases between them. Germline V CDR1 and CDR2: SGHVS, FNYEAQ. CDR3 length: 12 residues.

This sequence joins TRBV18 and TRBJ1-2; 7 bases are shared with TRBD1. Germline trimming cut 2 bases from V and 4 bases from J; bases unmatched to any gene: 10. This CDR3 comprises 16 residues. Germline CDR1 reads KGHSH; CDR2 reads LQKENI. This CDR3 reads CASSPRETGSTYGYTF. The DNA of the CDR3 is TGTGCCAGCTCACCAAGGGAGACAGGGAGCACCTATGGCTACACCTTC.

The V call is TRBV7-9, the J call TRBJ2-7, with 10 bases lining up with TRBD1. Germline V gene lookup returns CDR1 SEHNR and CDR2 FQNEAQ (reference sequence). The ends lost 5 bases at V and 2 bases at J; junction bases unmatched: 6. CDR3 length equals 15 residues. The CDR3 loop reads CASSTRGQGTYEQYF. The CDR3 coding sequence is TGTGCCAGCAGCACGAGGGGACAGGGGACCTACGAGCAGTACTTC. Full variable domain (remainder filled in from reference TRBV7-9 and TRBJ2-7): DTGVSQNPRHKITKRGQNVTFRCDPISEHNRLYWYRQTLGQGPEFLTYFQNEAQLEKSRLLSDRFSAERPKGSFSTLEIQRTEQGDSAMYLCASSTRGQGTYEQYFGPGTRLTVT.